This passage covers 14 T cell receptor beta chains from one sample sequenced in a study of cytomegalovirus exposure and HLA in healthy donors. The PCR ran on 60 Vbeta and 13 Jbeta primers. Assay: immunoSEQ multiplex PCR; the TCRdb copy retains only in-frame clones and omits some. The sample carries about 100,000 clones, around 70% recorded once. Sequenced: PBMCs. The receptors were sampled from a man aged 35 to 55 in good health and CMV-seropositive.

This chain connects TRBV7-9 to TRBJ2-7; TRBD1 is a possible D gene (6 bases). The CDR3 is made up of 15 amino acids. Trimming took 3 bases from V and 4 from J, leaving 16 bases between them. CDR1 and CDR2 from the germline V gene are SEHNR and FQNEAQ (reference sequence). CDR3 sequence: CASSLAWGHQYEQYF. The DNA for the CDR3 is TGTGCCAGCAGCTTGGCCTGGGGACATCAATACGAGCAGTACTTC.

This clone showed up just a few times. The genes are TRBV7-9 and TRBJ2-5; TRBD1 matches 7 bases. CDR1 and CDR2 from the germline V gene are SEHNR and FQNEAQ (reference sequence). V was pared by 2 bases and J by 2 bases, with 2 bases of the junction left unmatched. This CDR3 contains 14 residues. CDR3 sequence (DNA): TGTGCCAGCAGCTTACCGGGACAGCAAGAGACCCAGTACTTC. Translating it yields CASSLPGQQETQYF.

V usage is TRBV6-5 and J usage is TRBJ2-4; weak D call: TRBD1 (6 bases). Per germline, CDR1 MNHEY and CDR2 SVGAGI. V was cut by 6 bases and J by 1 base, with 10 bases left in between. This CDR3 is built from 14 residues. CDR3 region: CASRPGVAKNIQYF. CDR3 coding DNA: TGTGCCAGCAGACCAGGGGTGGCCAAAAACATTCAGTACTTC.

The chain carries TRBV19 and TRBJ1-5; a weak D match, TRBD1 (5 bases). Trimming pared 3 bases from V and 5 bases from J, leaving 14 bases between. This CDR3 region has 15 residues. CDR1 and CDR2 from the germline V gene are LNHDA and SQIVND (reference sequence). DNA for the CDR3: TGTGCCAGTAGTATTTCTTCCAGGGTCTATCAGCCCCAGCATTTT. Its translation is CASSISSRVYQPQHF.

The chain combines TRBV9 with TRBJ2-1, with D possibly TRBD2 on 6 matching bases. Germline assignment: CDR1 SGDLS and CDR2 YYNGEE. V gave up 3 bases and J gave up 2 bases, with 12 bases separating them. CDR3 length: 15 residues. DNA of the CDR3: TGTGCCAGCAGCGCGTCGGGAGCACCCTACAATGAGCAGTTCTTC. Translated, it gives CASSASGAPYNEQFF.

The chain couples TRBV29-1 to TRBJ2-1, with D tentatively TRBD2 (6 bases). The germline V gene encodes CDR1 SQVTM and CDR2 ANQGSEA. The CDR3 is 14 residues long. Deletions cut 7 bases from V and 4 bases from J, with 17 bases between. The CDR3 nucleotides read TGCAGCGCGAACGCCGGGACTTTTTACAATGAGCAGTTCTTC. It encodes CSANAGTFYNEQFF.

The genes are TRBV9 and TRBJ2-1; TRBD2 might be the D (6 bases). V shed 4 bases and J shed 4 bases, with 18 bases lying between them. The V gene's germline CDR1 is SGDLS and CDR2 YYNGEE. The CDR3 extends over 16 amino acids. The CDR3 loop reads CASSSYGSTGYNEQFF. CDR3 coding DNA: TGTGCCAGCAGCTCTTACGGGAGTACGGGGTACAATGAGCAGTTCTTC. Looking up the rest from reference TRBV9 and TRBJ2-1 gives the full variable domain: DSGVTQTPKHLITATGQRVTLRCSPRSGDLSVYWYQQSLDQGLQFLIQYYNGEERAKGNILERFSAQQFPDLHSELNLSSLELGDSALYFCASSSYGSTGYNEQFFGPGTRLTVL.

The J gene is TRBJ2-7, the V gene TRBV19; no clear D gene. The germline V gene has CDR1 LNHDA and CDR2 SQIVND (reference sequence). The germline V and J ends were trimmed by 2 bases and 7 bases, with 21 bases remaining between them. CDR3 length: 16 residues. The DNA for the CDR3 is TGTGCCAGTAGTATAAGGTTCCGGGCCCAAGGCCGGGAGCAGTACGTC. Translation gives CASSIRFRAQGREQYV.

This chain joins TRBV7-8 and TRBJ2-3; perhaps TRBD2 as D (5 bases). CDR3 length: 15 amino acids. V gave up 4 bases and J gave up 2 bases, with 13 bases separating them. Germline CDR1 and CDR2: SGHVS and FQNEAQ. This CDR3 reads CASSSNGLSTDTQYF. CDR3 bases: TGTGCCAGCAGCTCCAACGGACTGTCCACAGATACGCAGTATTTT. Looking up the rest from reference TRBV7-8 and TRBJ2-3 gives the full variable domain: GAGVSQSPRYKVAKRGQDVALRCDPISGHVSLFWYQQALGQGPEFLTYFQNEAQLDKSGLPSDRFFAERPEGSVSTLKIQRTQQEDSAVYLCASSSNGLSTDTQYFGPGTRLTVL.

Here the CDR3 reads CASSFGTSGMGETQYF. Written as DNA, the CDR3 is TGTGCCAGCAGCTTTGGGACTAGCGGGATGGGAGAGACCCAGTACTTC. The chain couples TRBV5-5 to TRBJ2-5, with 13 bases identical to TRBD2. The CDR3 spans 16 residues. CDR1 is SGHKS and CDR2 is YYEKEE in the germline V gene (reference sequence). J was trimmed by 4 bases and V by 2 bases; bases with no gene match: 5.

A few counts support this clone. The chain employs TRBV5-8 and TRBJ1-1, with 8 bases identical to TRBD1. The CDR3 loop spans 15 amino acids. Germline V gene data show CDR1 as SGHTS and CDR2 as YDEGEE. Losses at the gene ends were 4 bases for V and 2 bases for J; bases not matched to a gene: 7. The CDR3 coding sequence is TGTGCCAGCAGCCGCAGGGGGCTCACAAACACTGAAGCTTTCTTT. This translates into CASSRRGLTNTEAFF.

V usage is TRBV27 and J usage is TRBJ1-5; TRBD1 matches 7 bases. The CDR3 length is 12 residues. J gave up 9 bases and V 3 bases, and 2 bases lay outside the gene matches. Germline CDR1 MNHEY, CDR2 SMNVEV (reference sequence). CDR3 sequence reads: CASSLAGGPQHF. In DNA, the CDR3 is TGTGCCAGCAGTTTGGCAGGGGGGCCCCAGCATTTT.

The chain uses TRBV4-1 and TRBJ2-1; 16 bases are a match to TRBD2. The V gene's germline CDR1 is MGHRA and CDR2 YSYEKL. The CDR3 loop spans 17 amino acids. V lost 3 bases, J lost 9 bases, and 8 bases stayed unmatched. Here the CDR3 reads CASSQGLAGGLNGEQFF. DNA of the CDR3: TGCGCCAGCAGCCAGGGACTAGCGGGAGGGTTGAATGGTGAGCAGTTCTTC.

J is TRBJ1-2 and V is TRBV6-5; no definite D call. The V end was cut by 5 bases, the J end by 4 bases, with 11 bases between. In germline, CDR1 is MNHEY, CDR2 SVGAGI. The CDR3 contains 13 residues. The CDR3 sequence is CASSVTPSYGYTF. For the CDR3, the DNA is TGTGCCAGCAGTGTGACACCAAGCTATGGCTACACCTTC.